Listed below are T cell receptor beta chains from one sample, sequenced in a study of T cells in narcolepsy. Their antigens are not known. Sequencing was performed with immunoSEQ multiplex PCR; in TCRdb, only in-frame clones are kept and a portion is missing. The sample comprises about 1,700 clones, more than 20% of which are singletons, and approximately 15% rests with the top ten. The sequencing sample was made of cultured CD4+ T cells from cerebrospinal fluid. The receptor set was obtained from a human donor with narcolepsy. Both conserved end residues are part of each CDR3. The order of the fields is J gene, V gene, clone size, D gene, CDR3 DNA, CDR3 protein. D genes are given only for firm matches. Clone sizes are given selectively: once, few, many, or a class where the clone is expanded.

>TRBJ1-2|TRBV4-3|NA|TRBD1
TGCGCCAGCAGCCAACCGGGGACAGGGGATGGCTACACCTTC
CASSQPGTGDGYTF
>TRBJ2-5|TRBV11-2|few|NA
TGTGCCAGCAGCTTAGATCTGAATGACAGGAGGGGAGAGACCCAGTACTTC
CASSLDLNDRRGETQYF
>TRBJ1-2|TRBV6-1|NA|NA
TGTGCCAGCAGCCCCTGGGGGGGCGGCTACACCTTC
CASSPWGGGYTF
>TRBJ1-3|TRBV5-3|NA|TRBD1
TGTGCCAGCAGGCCCGGACAGGAGGTTTACACCATATATTTT
CASRPGQEVYTIYF
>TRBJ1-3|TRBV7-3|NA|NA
TGTGCCAGCAGCCCCCGACAGCCGGGGGACACCATATATTTT
CASSPRQPGDTIYF
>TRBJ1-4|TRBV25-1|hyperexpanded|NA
TGTGCCAGCAGTGATAGGGAAGGCGGTGAAAAACTGTTTTTT
CASSDREGGEKLFF
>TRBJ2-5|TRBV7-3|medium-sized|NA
TGTGCCAGCAGCGCTTACGTTACAGAGACCCAGTACTTC
CASSAYVTETQYF
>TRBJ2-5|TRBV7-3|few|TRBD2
TGTGCCAGCAGCTTTCAAGCGGGGGGTAGGGAGACCCAGTACTTC
CASSFQAGGRETQYF
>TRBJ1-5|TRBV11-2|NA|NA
TGTGCCAGCAGCCAAGAAAACACAGGGAATCAGCCCCAGCATTTT
CASSQENTGNQPQHF
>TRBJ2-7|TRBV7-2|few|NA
TGTGCCAGCAGCTTACAGTGGCGGGGTGGCTACGAGCAGTACTTC
CASSLQWRGGYEQYF
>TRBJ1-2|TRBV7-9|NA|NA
TGTGCCAGCAGGGTGGAAGGTGTTCACTATGGCTACACCTTC
CASRVEGVHYGYTF
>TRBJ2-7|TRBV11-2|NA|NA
TGTGCCAGCATCGGTAGGACCTACTCCTACGAGCAGTACTTC
CASIGRTYSYEQYF
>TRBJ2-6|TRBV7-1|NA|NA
TGTGCCAGCAGCGCCTCCCGTCACGAAGGACAAAGTCGGGCCAACGTCCTGACTTTC
CASSASRHEGQSRANVLTF
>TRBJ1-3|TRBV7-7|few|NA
TGTGCCAGCAGCCCCCGACAGCCGGGGGACACCATATATTTT
CASSPRQPGDTIYF
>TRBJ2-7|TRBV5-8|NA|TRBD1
TGTGCCAGCAGCCGTATTCGACAGGGGGCGCAAAGAGAGCAGTACTTC
CASSRIRQGAQREQYF
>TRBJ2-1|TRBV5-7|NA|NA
TGTGCCAGCAGCTTGGAGGGGGGGGCTAGGTATGAGCAGTTCTTC
CASSLEGGARYEQFF
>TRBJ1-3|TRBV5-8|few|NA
TGCGCCAGCAGCCAGGGGTTGGGCGGGTCGCCTGGAAACACCATATATTTT
CASSQGLGGSPGNTIYF
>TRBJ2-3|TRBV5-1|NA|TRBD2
TGCGCCAGCAGCTCGGGAGGGGCGGGGGACACAGATACGCAGTATTTT
CASSSGGAGDTDTQYF
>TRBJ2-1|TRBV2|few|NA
TGTGCCAGCAGTTTTTGGGTCGGGACTTCCAATGAGCAGTTCTTC
CASSFWVGTSNEQFF
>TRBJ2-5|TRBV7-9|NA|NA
TGTGCCAGCAGCCGACGACAGGTCCAGTCCGAGACCCAGTACTTC
CASSRRQVQSETQYF
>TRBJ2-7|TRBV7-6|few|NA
TGTGCCAGCAGCTTAATCCAAAGGGGGGGGGAGCAGTACTTC
CASSLIQRGGEQYF
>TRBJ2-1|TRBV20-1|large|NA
TGCAGTGCGCGACGCCCCCCGGGGCAGTTCTTC
CSARRPPGQFF
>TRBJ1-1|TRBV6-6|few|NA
TGTGCCAGCAGTCTCCGGGACGGTGAAGCTTTCTTT
CASSLRDGEAFF
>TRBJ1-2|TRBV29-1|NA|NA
TGCAGTGCCCCCACCGCGGGACACGATGGCTACACCTTC
CSAPTAGHDGYTF
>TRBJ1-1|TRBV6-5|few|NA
TGTGCCAGCAGTTCCAGTACCCCTCCTGAAGCTTTCTTT
CASSSSTPPEAFF
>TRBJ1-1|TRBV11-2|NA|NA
TGTGCCAGCTCCCCAGTCGGGGGAAGAGAGCAGAAGAACACTGAAGCTTTCTTT
CASSPVGGREQKNTEAFF
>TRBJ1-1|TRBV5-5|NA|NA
TGTGCCAGCAGCTTCACCCTTCTGAACACTGAAGCTTTCTTT
CASSFTLLNTEAFF